Below, 23 T cell receptor beta chains from the same sample are listed, as sequenced in a study of Ad26.COV2.S vaccination and SARS-CoV-2 variants. Sample treatment: over 15 received Ad26.COV2.S at low or high dose, single or two shots; about 5 received placebo; per-sample allocation not given. The samples were gathered on day 63 after the first injection of vaccine or placebo. The table came from immunoSEQ multiplex PCR; TCRdb's copy has only in-frame clones and leaves some out. Among 500,000 or so clones, around 88% were seen once, and the ten largest hold over 10%. Sequencing was performed on peripheral blood, taken in a trial of Ad26.COV2.S vaccine versus placebo. The receptors shown here come from a person aged 18-60 years who received the Ad26.COV2.S COVID-19 vaccine or a placebo.

This sequence joins TRBV30 and TRBJ2-3, with TRBD2 matching 9 bases. J lost 4 bases, V lost 4 bases, and 9 bases had no gene match. Per germline, CDR1 GTSNPN and CDR2 SVGIG (reference sequence). CDR3 length: 15 amino acids. CDR3 sequence (DNA): TGTGCCTGGAATCCACAGCGGGAGGTCTCAGATACGCAGTATTTT. Translating it yields CAWNPQREVSDTQYF.

The chain couples TRBV5-4 to TRBJ2-5; a weak D match, TRBD1 (5 bases). The CDR3 is 13 residues long. From germline, CDR1 is SGHNT and CDR2 YYREEE (reference sequence). Trimming cost V 1 base and J 5 bases, with 9 bases left between them. DNA of the CDR3: TGTGCCAGCAGCTTGTGGGGCAGGGAGACCCAGTACTTC. Translating gives CASSLWGRETQYF.

Only one count was recorded for this clone. The chain employs TRBV24-1 and TRBJ2-6, with TRBD2 matching over 11 bases. The trim removed 1 base at V and 2 bases at J, leaving 21 bases unmatched. Germline V gene lookup returns CDR1 KGHDR and CDR2 SFDVKD. This CDR3 has 24 residues. CDR3 in amino acids: CATSDFASGRYEIGAGPGANVLTF. The CDR3 DNA reads TGTGCCACCAGTGATTTCGCTAGCGGGAGGTATGAAATAGGGGCTGGCCCTGGGGCCAACGTCCTGACTTTC.

CDR3 sequence: CASSPRGAGFNEQFF. The DNA for the CDR3 is TGTGCCAGCAGCCCCCGGGGAGCGGGGTTCAATGAGCAGTTCTTC. J is TRBJ2-1 and V is TRBV9; TRBD2 aligns across 7 bases. The CDR3 extends over 15 amino acids. The germline V gene encodes CDR1 SGDLS and CDR2 YYNGEE. With V trimmed by 4 bases and J by 6 bases, 10 bases remained unmatched.

The gene calls are TRBV13 and TRBJ2-7; a weak D match, TRBD1 (5 bases). V dropped 4 bases and J dropped 4 bases, with 17 bases sitting between them. The CDR3 runs 15 residues. Per germline, CDR1 PRHDT and CDR2 FYEKMQ (reference sequence). The CDR3 DNA sequence: TGTGCCAGCAGCTCCGCCTCGACAGTCCCGTACGAGCAGTACTTC. It encodes CASSSASTVPYEQYF.

The chain joins TRBV19 to TRBJ2-7, with D possibly matching TRBD1 (5 bases). V was trimmed by 9 bases and J by 2 bases, leaving 14 bases between them. CDR1 is LNHDA, CDR2 SQIVND, per germline (reference sequence). This CDR3 region has 13 residues. This CDR3 is CASQGQAPYEQYF. The DNA for the CDR3 is TGTGCCAGCCAGGGCCAGGCTCCCTACGAGCAGTACTTC.

This chain links TRBV6-5 with TRBJ2-1, with 9 bases identical to TRBD2. CDR3 size: 12 residues. V shed 10 bases, J shed 10 bases, and the junction held 8 bases outside the gene matches. Looked up from germline, CDR1 is MNHEY and CDR2 is SVGAGI. The CDR3 here is CATQKTSGEQFF. The CDR3 coding sequence is TGTGCCACCCAGAAGACTAGCGGAGAGCAGTTCTTC.

V and J are TRBV3-1 (or the pseudogene TRBV3-2) and TRBJ2-3; maybe TRBD2 (6 bases). Germline V lookup: CDR1 LGHDT, CDR2 YNNKEL (reference sequence). This CDR3 has 19 residues. The V and J ends lost 0 bases and 8 bases respectively, with 27 bases between them. The CDR3 bases are TGTGCCAGCAGCCAAGATCTGGGAACGGGGCTAGCGTTCGGTGGTACGCAGTATTTT. Protein: CASSQDLGTGLAFGGTQYF.

This clone was counted once. The rearrangement uses TRBV5-4 and TRBJ2-2; D unresolved. The CDR3 contains 14 residues. Trimming stripped 0 bases from V and 4 bases from J, with 7 bases between. Per germline, CDR1 SGHNT and CDR2 YYREEE (reference sequence). The CDR3 DNA reads TGTGCCAGCAGCTTGGGAGACGGCACCGGGGAGCTGTTTTTT. Encoded protein: CASSLGDGTGELFF.

V is TRBV5-4 and J is TRBJ2-2; 9 bases are shared with TRBD2. The trim removed 4 bases at V and 2 bases at J, leaving 6 bases unmatched. Germline lookup yields CDR1 SGHNT and CDR2 YYREEE (reference sequence). This CDR3 contains 16 residues. The CDR3 DNA follows: TGTGCCAGCAGCCCTTTAGCGGGAGACAACACCGGGGAGCTGTTTTTT. Translation: CASSPLAGDNTGELFF.

V and J are TRBV19 and TRBJ1-5; no clear D. V shed 4 bases and J shed 6 bases, with 13 bases lying between them. Germline V CDR1 and CDR2: LNHDA, SQIVND (reference sequence). The CDR3 length is 14 residues. Here the CDR3 reads CASSRLVLGQPQHF. DNA for the CDR3: TGTGCCAGTAGTAGGTTGGTCCTTGGTCAGCCCCAGCATTTT. The whole variable domain, remainder taken from reference TRBV19 and TRBJ1-5, is DGGITQSPKYLFRKEGQNVTLSCEQNLNHDAMYWYRQDPGQGLRLIYYSQIVNDFQKGDIAEGYSVSREKKESFPLTVTSAQKNPTAFYLCASSRLVLGQPQHFGDGTRLSIL.

The chain links TRBV5-1 to TRBJ2-7, with a tentative D call TRBD1 (6 bases). The CDR3 consists of 14 residues. Germline V gene data show CDR1 as SGHRS and CDR2 as YFSETQ. Trimming took 4 bases from V and 0 from J, leaving 11 bases between them. This chain's CDR3 is CASSMDSFSYEQYF. The CDR3 DNA reads as TGCGCCAGCAGCATGGACAGTTTCTCCTACGAGCAGTACTTC.

The chain recombines TRBV12-3 or TRBV12-4 with TRBJ2-3; weak D call: TRBD1 (5 bases). The CDR3 contains 13 residues. V was shortened by 6 bases and J by 7 bases, with 14 bases between the two germline ends. CDR3 coding DNA: TGTGCCAGCAGGTCCTCTACGGACAATACGCAGTATTTT. It yields the protein CASRSSTDNTQYF.

The rearrangement joins TRBV30 to TRBJ1-1; D remains unclear. From germline, CDR1 is GTSNPN and CDR2 SVGIG (reference sequence). This CDR3 is 14 amino acids long. The V gene lost 5 bases and the J gene lost 1 base, with 14 bases spanning the gap. In DNA, the CDR3 is TGTGCCTGGGTTCCTGGAGGGAAGAACACTGAAGCTTTCTTT. Translated: CAWVPGGKNTEAFF.

This clone came up once. The chain links TRBV29-1 to TRBJ1-2; 10 bases align to TRBD1. V trimming: 7 bases; J trimming: 2 bases; junction bases outside the gene matches: 10. From germline, CDR1 is SQVTM and CDR2 ANQGSEA. This CDR3 has 15 amino acids. The CDR3: CSALDGQGGNYGYTF. CDR3 nucleotide sequence: TGCAGCGCCCTAGACGGACAGGGGGGGAACTATGGCTACACCTTC.

The chain recombines TRBV4-2 with TRBJ2-3; D gene unclear. The CDR3 runs 13 residues. Trimming took off 0 bases at V and 8 bases at J, with 9 bases between the two ends. The germline gives CDR1 LGHNA, CDR2 YNFKEQ. The DNA of the CDR3 is TGTGCCAGCAGCCAAGATGTTCCCACTACGCAGTATTTT. Amino acid sequence: CASSQDVPTTQYF.

The J gene is TRBJ2-1, the V gene TRBV7-2; TRBD1 matches at 8 bases. CDR1 and CDR2 from the germline V gene are SGHTA and FQGNSA. The CDR3 runs to 17 residues. V lost 1 base to trimming and J lost 5 bases; unmatched junction nucleotides: 10. The CDR3 DNA follows: TGTGCCAGCAGCTTAGTAGGGGGATACAGGGGGGACAATGAGCAGTTCTTC. Translated: CASSLVGGYRGDNEQFF.

The chain carries TRBV28 and TRBJ2-7, with 7 bases that match TRBD2. With V trimmed by 3 bases and J by 0 bases, 8 bases remained unmatched. There are 16 residues in the CDR3. Germline V gene lookup returns CDR1 MDHEN and CDR2 SYDVKM. The CDR3 DNA sequence: TGTGCCAGCAGTTTTCCCGGACTAGGCAGCTCCTACGAGCAGTACTTC. Translating it yields CASSFPGLGSSYEQYF. Filled out from reference TRBV28 and TRBJ2-7, the complete variable domain reads DVKVTQSSRYLVKRTGEKVFLECVQDMDHENMFWYRQDPGLGLRLIYFSYDVKMKEKGDIPEGYSVSREKKERFSLILESASTNQTSMYLCASSFPGLGSSYEQYFGPGTRLTVT.

The V and J genes are TRBV29-1 and TRBJ2-7; 7 positions match TRBD1. The CDR3 extends over 12 amino acids. V was clipped by 7 bases and J by 2 bases; unmatched bases: 5. Germline CDR1 reads SQVTM; CDR2 reads ANQGSEA. CDR3 nucleotides: TGCAGCGCCGGGACAGAGACCTACGAGCAGTACTTC. It codes for CSAGTETYEQYF.

The V call is TRBV5-1, the J call TRBJ2-5; 9 bases are shared with TRBD1. Trimming at V came to 9 bases and at J to 5 bases, leaving 14 bases not matched to a gene. Germline CDR1 and CDR2: SGHRS and YFSETQ. The CDR3 totals 15 residues. CDR3 sequence reads: CATTSSGTGMETQYF. The CDR3, as DNA: TGCGCCACTACCTCGTCCGGGACAGGGATGGAGACCCAGTACTTC.

This chain uses TRBV18 with TRBJ1-3; 9 bases map to TRBD1. Germline values: CDR1 KGHSH, CDR2 LQKENI. V was pared by 3 bases and J by 4 bases, with 7 bases of the junction left unmatched. The CDR3 length is 16 residues. The chain's CDR3 is CASSPSGDRAGNTIYF. CDR3 sequence (DNA): TGTGCCAGCTCACCCTCCGGGGACAGGGCAGGAAACACCATATATTTT.

This clone was counted once. The chain couples TRBV6-5 to TRBJ1-2; D unresolved. The ends were cut back, 7 bases at V and 4 bases at J, with 13 bases in the middle. Germline CDR1 and CDR2: MNHEY and SVGAGI. The CDR3 runs 13 residues. CDR3 nucleotide sequence: TGTGCCAGCAACAGCCGGCGGGGCTATGGCTACACCTTC. It translates to CASNSRRGYGYTF.

The V gene is TRBV24-1, the J gene TRBJ2-1, with a weak D call TRBD1 (5 bases). Trimming cost V 10 bases and J 7 bases, with 10 bases left between them. The germline V gene has CDR1 KGHDR and CDR2 SFDVKD. CDR3 size: 11 residues. CDR3 sequence: CATGRQNEQFF. The CDR3 DNA reads as TGTGCCACAGGCAGACAGAATGAGCAGTTCTTC.